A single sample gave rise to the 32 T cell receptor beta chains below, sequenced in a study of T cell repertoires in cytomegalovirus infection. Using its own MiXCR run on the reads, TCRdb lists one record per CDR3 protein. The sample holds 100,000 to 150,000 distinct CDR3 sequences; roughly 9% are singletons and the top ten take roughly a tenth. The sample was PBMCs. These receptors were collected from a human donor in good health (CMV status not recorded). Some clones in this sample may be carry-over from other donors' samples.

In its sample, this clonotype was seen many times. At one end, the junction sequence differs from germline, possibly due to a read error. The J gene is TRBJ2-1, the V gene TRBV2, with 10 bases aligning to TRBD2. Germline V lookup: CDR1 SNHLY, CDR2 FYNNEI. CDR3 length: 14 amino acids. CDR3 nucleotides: TGTGCCAGCAGTGGGGTCCAGCGGGGGGGCCCTATCCTCTTC. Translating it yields CASSGVQRGGPILF.

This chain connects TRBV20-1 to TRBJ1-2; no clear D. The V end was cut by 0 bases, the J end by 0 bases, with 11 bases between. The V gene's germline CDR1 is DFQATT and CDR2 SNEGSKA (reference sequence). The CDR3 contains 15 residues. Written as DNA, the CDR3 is TGCAGTGCTAGAGACGCGCGAGCTGCTAACTATGGCTACACCTTC. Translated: CSARDARAANYGYTF.

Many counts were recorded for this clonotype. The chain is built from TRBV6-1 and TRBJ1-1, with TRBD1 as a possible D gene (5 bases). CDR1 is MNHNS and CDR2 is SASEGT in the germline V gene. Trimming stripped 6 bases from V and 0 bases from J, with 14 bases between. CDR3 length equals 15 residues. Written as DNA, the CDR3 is TGTGCCAGCAGCCCAACATGGGGCATGAACACTGAAGCTTTCTTT. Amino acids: CASSPTWGMNTEAFF.

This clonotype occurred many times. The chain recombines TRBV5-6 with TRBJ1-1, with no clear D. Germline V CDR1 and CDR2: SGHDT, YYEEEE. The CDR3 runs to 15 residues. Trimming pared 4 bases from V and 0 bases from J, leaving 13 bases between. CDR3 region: CASSSPVALNTEAFF. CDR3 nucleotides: TGTGCCAGCAGCAGTCCCGTGGCCCTGAACACTGAAGCTTTCTTT.

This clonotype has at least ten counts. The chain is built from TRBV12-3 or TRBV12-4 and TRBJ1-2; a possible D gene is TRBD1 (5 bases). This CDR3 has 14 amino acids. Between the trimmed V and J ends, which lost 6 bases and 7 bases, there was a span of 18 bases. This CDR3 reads CASSSTPGPPGYTF. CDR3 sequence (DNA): TGTGCCAGCAGCTCAACTCCGGGGCCCCCTGGCTACACCTTC.

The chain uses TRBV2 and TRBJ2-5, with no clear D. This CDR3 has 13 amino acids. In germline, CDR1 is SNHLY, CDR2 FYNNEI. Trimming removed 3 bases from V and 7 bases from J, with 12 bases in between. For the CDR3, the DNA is TGTGCCAGCAGTGATCCTACCCCCTGGACCCAGTACTTC. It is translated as CASSDPTPWTQYF.

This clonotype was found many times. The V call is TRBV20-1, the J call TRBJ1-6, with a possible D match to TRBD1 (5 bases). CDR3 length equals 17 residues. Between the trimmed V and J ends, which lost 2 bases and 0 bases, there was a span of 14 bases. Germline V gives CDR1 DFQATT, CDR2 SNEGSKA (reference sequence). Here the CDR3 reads CSARRWQGSSYNSPLHF. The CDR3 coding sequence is TGCAGTGCTAGAAGGTGGCAGGGTAGCTCCTATAATTCACCCCTCCACTTT.

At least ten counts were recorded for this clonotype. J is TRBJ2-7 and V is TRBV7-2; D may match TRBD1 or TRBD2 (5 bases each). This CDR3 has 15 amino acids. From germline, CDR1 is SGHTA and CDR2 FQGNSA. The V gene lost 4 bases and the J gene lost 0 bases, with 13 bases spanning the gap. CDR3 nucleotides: TGTGCCAGCAGCTCGACTGCGAGGGGCTCCTACGAGCAGTACTTC. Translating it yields CASSSTARGSYEQYF.

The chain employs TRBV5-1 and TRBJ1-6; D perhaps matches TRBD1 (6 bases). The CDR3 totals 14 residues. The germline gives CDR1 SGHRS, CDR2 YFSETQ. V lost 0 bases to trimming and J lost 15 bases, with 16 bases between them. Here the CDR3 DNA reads TGCGCCAGCAGCTTGGATGGGGGCAGTTCGCTCCTCCACTTT. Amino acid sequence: CASSLDGGSSLLHF.

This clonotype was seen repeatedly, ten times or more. The CDR3 protein is CASNAGTSDTDTQYF. The CDR3 nucleotides read TGTGCCAGTAATGCCGGGACTAGCGACACAGATACGCAGTATTTT. The V call is TRBV19, the J call TRBJ2-3; 10 nucleotides line up with TRBD2. Germline CDR1 and CDR2: LNHDA and SQIVND (reference sequence). The ends lost 7 bases at V and 2 bases at J; junction bases unmatched: 6. This CDR3 is built from 15 residues.

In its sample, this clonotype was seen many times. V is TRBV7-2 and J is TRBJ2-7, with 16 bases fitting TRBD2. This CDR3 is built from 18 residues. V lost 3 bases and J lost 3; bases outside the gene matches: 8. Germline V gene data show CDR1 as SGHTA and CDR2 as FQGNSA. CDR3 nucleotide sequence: TGTGCCAGCAGCTTCCTGGGACTAGCGGGGGGGAACCACTACGAGCAGTACTTC. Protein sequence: CASSFLGLAGGNHYEQYF.

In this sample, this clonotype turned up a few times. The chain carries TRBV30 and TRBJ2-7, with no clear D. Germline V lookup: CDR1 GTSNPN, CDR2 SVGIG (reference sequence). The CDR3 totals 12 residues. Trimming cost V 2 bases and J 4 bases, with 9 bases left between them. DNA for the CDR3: TGTGCCTGGAGTCCGGGCCCTTACGAGCAGTACTTC. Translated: CAWSPGPYEQYF. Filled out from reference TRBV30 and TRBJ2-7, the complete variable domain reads SQTIHQWPATLVQPVGSPLSLECTVEGTSNPNLYWYRQAAGRGLQLLFYSVGIGQISSEVPQNLSASRPQDRQFILSSKKLLLSDSGFYLCAWSPGPYEQYFGPGTRLTVT.

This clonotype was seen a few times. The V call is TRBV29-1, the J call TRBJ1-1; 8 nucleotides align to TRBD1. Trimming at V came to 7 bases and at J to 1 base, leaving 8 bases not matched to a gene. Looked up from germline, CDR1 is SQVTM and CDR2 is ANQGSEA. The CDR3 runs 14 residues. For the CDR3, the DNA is TGCAGCGCCCGAAGGGGACAGGCGAACACTGAAGCTTTCTTT. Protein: CSARRGQANTEAFF.

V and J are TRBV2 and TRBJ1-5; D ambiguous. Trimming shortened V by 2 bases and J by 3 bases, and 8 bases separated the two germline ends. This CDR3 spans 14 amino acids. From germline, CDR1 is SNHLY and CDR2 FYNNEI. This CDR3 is CASSESGFNQPQHF. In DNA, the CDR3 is TGTGCCAGCAGTGAATCCGGTTTCAATCAGCCCCAGCATTTT.

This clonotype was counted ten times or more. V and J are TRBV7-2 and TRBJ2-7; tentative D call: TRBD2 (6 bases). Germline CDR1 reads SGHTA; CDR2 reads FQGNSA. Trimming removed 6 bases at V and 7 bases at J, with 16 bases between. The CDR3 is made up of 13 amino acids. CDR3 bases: TGTGCCAGCAGTCGCGGCGGGGCGGGGGAGCAGTACTTC. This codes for CASSRGGAGEQYF. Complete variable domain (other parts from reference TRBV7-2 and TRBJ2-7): GAGVSQSPSNKVTEKGKDVELRCDPISGHTALYWYRQSLGQGLEFLIYFQGNSAPDKSGLPSDRFSAERTGGSVSTLTIQRTQQEDSAVYLCASSRGGAGEQYFGPGTRLTVT.

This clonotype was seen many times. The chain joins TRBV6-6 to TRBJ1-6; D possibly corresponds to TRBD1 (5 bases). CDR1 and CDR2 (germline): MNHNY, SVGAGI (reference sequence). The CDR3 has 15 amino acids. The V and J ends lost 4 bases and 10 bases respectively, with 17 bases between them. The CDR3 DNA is TGTGCCAGCAGTTTCCCTGCCAGGGTAGGGTCACCCCTCCACTTT. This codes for CASSFPARVGSPLHF.

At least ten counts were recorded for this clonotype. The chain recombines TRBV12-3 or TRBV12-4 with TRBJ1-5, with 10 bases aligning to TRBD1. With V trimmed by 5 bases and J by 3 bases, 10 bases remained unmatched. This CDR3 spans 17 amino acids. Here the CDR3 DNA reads TGTGCCAGCAGTGGGGACAGGGGAGGGGATTTCAATCAGCCCCAGCATTTT. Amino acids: CASSGDRGGDFNQPQHF.

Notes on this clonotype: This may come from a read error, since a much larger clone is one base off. This CDR3 is CASRHRRDSYNSPLHF. The CDR3 nucleotides are TGTGCCTCAAGGCACAGAAGAGACTCCTATAATTCACCCCTCCACTTT. The genes are TRBV30 and TRBJ1-6; unclear D gene. The V gene lost 7 bases and the J gene lost 0 bases, with 16 bases spanning the gap. CDR1 GTSNPN and CDR2 SVGIG come from the germline V gene (reference sequence). The CDR3 contains 16 residues.

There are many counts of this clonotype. The CDR3 sequence is CASSDRQVYNSPLHF. In nucleotides, the CDR3 is TGTGCCAGCAGCGACAGACAGGTTTATAATTCACCCCTCCACTTT. The V gene is TRBV6-1, the J gene TRBJ1-6, with D maybe TRBD1 (6 bases). The CDR3 has 15 amino acids. Trimming removed 6 bases from V and 4 bases from J, with 13 bases in between. The germline V gene encodes CDR1 MNHNS and CDR2 SASEGT.

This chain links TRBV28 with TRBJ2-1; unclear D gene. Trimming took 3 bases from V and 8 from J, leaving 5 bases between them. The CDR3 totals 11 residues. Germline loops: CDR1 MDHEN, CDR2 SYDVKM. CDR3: CASSFSDEQFF. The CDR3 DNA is TGTGCCAGCAGTTTTTCCGATGAGCAGTTCTTC.

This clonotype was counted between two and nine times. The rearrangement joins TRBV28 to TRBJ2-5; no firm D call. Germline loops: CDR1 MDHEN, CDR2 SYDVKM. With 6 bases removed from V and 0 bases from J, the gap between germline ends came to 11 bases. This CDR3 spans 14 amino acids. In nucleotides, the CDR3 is TGTGCCAGCAGCCAATTGGCGGACCAAGAGACCCAGTACTTC. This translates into CASSQLADQETQYF.

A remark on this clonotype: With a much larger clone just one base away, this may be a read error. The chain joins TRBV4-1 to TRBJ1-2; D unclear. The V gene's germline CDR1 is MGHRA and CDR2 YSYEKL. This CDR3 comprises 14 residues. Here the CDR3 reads CASSQETSSYGHTF. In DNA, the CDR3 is TGCGCCAGCAGCCAAGAGACCAGTTCCTATGGCCACACCTTC.

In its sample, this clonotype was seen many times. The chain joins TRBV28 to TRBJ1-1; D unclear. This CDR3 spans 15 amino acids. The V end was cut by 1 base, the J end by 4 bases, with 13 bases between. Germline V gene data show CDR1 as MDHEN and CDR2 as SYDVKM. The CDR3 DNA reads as TGTGCCAGCAGTTTATCTCTCCGATGGGGCACTGAAGCTTTCTTT. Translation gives CASSLSLRWGTEAFF.

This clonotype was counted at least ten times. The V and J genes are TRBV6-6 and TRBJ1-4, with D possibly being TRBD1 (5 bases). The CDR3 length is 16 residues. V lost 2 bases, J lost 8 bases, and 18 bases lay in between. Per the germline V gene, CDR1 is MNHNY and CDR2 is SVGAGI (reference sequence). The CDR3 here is CASSYGGFAGPEKLFF. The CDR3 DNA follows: TGTGCCAGCAGTTACGGAGGGTTTGCGGGGCCCGAAAAACTGTTTTTT.

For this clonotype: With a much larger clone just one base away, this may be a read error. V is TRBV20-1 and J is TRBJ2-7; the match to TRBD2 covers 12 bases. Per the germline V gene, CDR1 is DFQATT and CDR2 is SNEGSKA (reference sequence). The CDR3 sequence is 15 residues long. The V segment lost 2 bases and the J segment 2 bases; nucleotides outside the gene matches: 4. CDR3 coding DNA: TGCAGTGCTAGACAACTAGCGGGGGGCACCTACGAGCAGTACTTC. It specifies CSARQLAGGTYEQYF.

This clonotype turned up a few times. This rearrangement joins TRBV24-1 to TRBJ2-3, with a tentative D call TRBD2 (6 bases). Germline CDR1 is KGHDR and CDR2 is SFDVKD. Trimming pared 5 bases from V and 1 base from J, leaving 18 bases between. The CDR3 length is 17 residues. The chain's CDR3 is CATSAPTPGERTDTQYF. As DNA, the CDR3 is TGTGCCACCAGTGCCCCCACCCCGGGGGAACGCACAGATACGCAGTATTTT.

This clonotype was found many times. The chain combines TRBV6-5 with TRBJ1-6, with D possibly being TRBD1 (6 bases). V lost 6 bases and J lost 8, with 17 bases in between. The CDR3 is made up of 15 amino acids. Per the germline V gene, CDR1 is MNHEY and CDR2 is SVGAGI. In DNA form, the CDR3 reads TGTGCCAGCAGGAAAGGCAGGGGAAGGGATTCACCCCTCCACTTT. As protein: CASRKGRGRDSPLHF.

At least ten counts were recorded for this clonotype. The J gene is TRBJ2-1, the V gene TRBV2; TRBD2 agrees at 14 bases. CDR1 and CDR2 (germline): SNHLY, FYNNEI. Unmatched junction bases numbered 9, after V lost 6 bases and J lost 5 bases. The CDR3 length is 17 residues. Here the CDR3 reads CASSRLAGGPLDNEQFF. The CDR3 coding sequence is TGTGCCAGCAGCCGACTAGCGGGGGGGCCTTTAGACAATGAGCAGTTCTTC. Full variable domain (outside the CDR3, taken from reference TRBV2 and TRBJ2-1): EPEVTQTPSHQVTQMGQEVILRCVPISNHLYFYWYRQILGQKVEFLVSFYNNEISEKSEIFDDQFSVERPDGSNFTLKIRSTKLEDSAMYFCASSRLAGGPLDNEQFFGPGTRLTVL.

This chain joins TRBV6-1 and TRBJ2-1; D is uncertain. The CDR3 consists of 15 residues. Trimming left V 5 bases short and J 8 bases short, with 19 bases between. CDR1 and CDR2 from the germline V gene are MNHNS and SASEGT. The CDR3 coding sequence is TGTGCCAGCAGTCCCTCGGACCCTCTTACGGATGAGCAGTTCTTC. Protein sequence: CASSPSDPLTDEQFF.

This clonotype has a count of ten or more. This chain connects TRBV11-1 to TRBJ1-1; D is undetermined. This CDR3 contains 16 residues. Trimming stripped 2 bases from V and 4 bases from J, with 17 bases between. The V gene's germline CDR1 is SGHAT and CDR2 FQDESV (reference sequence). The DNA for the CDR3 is TGTGCCAGCAGCTTACCCTACCGACGGGAGGGCACTGAAGCTTTCTTT. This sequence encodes CASSLPYRREGTEAFF.

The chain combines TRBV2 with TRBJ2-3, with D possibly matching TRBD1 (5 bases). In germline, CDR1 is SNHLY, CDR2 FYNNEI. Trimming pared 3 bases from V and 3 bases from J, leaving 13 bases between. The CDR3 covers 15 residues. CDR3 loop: CASSDLRARTDTQYF. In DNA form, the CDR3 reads TGTGCCAGCAGTGATCTCAGGGCCAGGACAGATACGCAGTATTTT.

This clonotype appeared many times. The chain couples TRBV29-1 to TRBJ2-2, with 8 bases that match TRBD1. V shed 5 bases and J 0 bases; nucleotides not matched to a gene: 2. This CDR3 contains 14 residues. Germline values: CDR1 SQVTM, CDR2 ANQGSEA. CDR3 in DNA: TGCAGCGTTCGACAGGGGACGAACACCGGGGAGCTGTTTTTT. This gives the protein CSVRQGTNTGELFF.